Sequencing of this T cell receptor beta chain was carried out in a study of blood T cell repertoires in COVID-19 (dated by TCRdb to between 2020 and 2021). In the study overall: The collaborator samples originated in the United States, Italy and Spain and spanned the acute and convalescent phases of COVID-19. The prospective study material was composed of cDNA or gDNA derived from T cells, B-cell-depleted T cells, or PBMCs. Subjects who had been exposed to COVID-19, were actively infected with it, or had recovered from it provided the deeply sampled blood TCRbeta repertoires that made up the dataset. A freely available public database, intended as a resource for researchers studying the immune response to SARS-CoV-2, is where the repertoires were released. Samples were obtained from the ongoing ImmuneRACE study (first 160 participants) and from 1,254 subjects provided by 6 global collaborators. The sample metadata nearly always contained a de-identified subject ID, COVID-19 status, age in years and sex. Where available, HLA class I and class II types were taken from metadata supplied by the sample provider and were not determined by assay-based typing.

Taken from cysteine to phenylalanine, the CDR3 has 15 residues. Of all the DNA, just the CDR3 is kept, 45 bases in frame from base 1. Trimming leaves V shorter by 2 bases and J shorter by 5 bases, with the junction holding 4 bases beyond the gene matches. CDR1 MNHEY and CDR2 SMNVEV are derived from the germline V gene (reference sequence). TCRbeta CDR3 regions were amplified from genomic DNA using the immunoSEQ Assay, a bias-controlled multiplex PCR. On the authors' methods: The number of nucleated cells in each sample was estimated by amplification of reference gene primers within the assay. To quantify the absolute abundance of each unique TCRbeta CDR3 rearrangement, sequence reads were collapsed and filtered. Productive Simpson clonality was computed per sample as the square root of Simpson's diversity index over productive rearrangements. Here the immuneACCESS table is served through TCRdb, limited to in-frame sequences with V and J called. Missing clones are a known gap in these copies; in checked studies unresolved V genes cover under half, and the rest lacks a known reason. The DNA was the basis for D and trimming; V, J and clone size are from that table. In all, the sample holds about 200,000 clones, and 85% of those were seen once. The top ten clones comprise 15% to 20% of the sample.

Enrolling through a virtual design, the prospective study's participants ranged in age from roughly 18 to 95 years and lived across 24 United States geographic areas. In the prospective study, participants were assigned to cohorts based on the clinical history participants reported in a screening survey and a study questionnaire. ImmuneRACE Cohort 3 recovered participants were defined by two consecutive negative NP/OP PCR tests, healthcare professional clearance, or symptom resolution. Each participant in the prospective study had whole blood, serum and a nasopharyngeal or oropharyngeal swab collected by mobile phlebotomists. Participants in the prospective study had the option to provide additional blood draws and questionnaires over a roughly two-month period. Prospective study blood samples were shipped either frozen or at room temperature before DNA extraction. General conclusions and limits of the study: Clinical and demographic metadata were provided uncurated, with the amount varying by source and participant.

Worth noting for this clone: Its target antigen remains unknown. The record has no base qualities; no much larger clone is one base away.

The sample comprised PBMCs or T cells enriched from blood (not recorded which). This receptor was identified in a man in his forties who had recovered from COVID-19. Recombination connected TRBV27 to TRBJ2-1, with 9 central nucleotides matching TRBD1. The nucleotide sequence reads TGTGCCAGCAGTTTAGGACAGGGGTTCAACAATGAGCAGTTCTTC. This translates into CASSLGQGFNNEQFF.